The source of this TCR beta chain is a study of cytomegalovirus exposure and HLA in healthy donors. This PCR relied on a set of 60 Vbeta primers and 13 Jbeta primers. TCRdb's table, derived via immunoSEQ multiplex PCR, lists solely in-frame clones and lacks some. The sample includes over 150,000 clones, 77% of them seen just once. CDR3 size: 14 residues. Germline CDR1 is SGHRS and CDR2 is YFSETQ. With 0 bases removed from V and 1 base from J, the gap between germline ends came to 8 bases. This chain joins TRBV5-1 and TRBJ2-7; possibly TRBD2 for D (6 bases). This receptor was identified in a woman in her thirties or forties in good health and CMV-seropositive. Sequenced sample: PBMCs. This CDR3 reads CASSLGGESYEQYF. CDR3 DNA sequence: TGCGCCAGCAGCTTGGGGGGGGAGTCCTACGAGCAGTACTTC.